What follows are 8 T cell receptor beta chains derived from one specimen sequenced in a study of T-cell reconstitution after alpha-beta-depleted transplantation in children. Researchers prepared the TCRbeta library using unique molecular identifiers, the study reports. TCRdb called the PCR reads again in MiXCR, with one record for every CDR3 protein. This repertoire shows roughly 790,000 distinct CDR3 sequences, roughly 16% found once; its top ten account for 5%. The sample consisted of PBMCs, mostly from graft donor cells, taken 360 days after TCRalphabeta/CD19-depleted stem cell transplant. The receptor set was obtained from a male patient younger than 18 who had a stem cell transplant for acute lymphoblastic leukemia, so the T cells may come from the graft donor.

This sequence joins TRBV5-1 and TRBJ2-1; TRBD2 matches at 9 bases. Germline V gene data show CDR1 as SGHRS and CDR2 as YFSETQ. Trimming cost V 4 bases and J 2 bases; bases outside gene matches: 4. This CDR3 spans 15 amino acids. CDR3 sequence reads: CASSKPSGTYNEQFF. CDR3 nucleotides: TGCGCCAGCAGCAAGCCTAGCGGGACCTACAATGAGCAGTTCTTC.

This clonotype has just a few counts. This chain connects TRBV7-2 to TRBJ2-5; no clear D. The CDR3 totals 15 residues. Deletions cut 0 bases from V and 3 bases from J, with 11 bases between. Germline CDR1 SGHTA, CDR2 FQGNSA. CDR3 sequence (DNA): TGTGCCAGCAGCTTAGCCCTGGGGTACGAAGAGACCCAGTACTTC. Protein product: CASSLALGYEETQYF.

The chain recombines TRBV6-5 with TRBJ1-1, with TRBD1 matching 10 bases. CDR1 is MNHEY, CDR2 SVGAGI, per germline. This CDR3 spans 18 amino acids. V dropped 0 bases and J dropped 1; count of bases not matched to a gene: 8. CDR3 nucleotide sequence: TGTGCCAGCAGTTACTCTGGGGGACAGGGGATTTGGAACACTGAAGCTTTCTTT. Translation: CASSYSGGQGIWNTEAFF.

This sequence joins TRBV20-1 and TRBJ2-1; possibly TRBD1 for D (5 bases). The CDR3 sequence is 15 residues long. Germline V CDR1 and CDR2: DFQATT, SNEGSKA (reference sequence). With 0 bases removed from V and 3 bases from J, the gap between germline ends came to 12 bases. CDR3 protein: CSARDVAGNYNEQFF. The CDR3 DNA sequence: TGCAGTGCTAGAGATGTCGCAGGGAACTACAATGAGCAGTTCTTC.

This chain connects TRBV11-3 to TRBJ2-1; D not resolved. CDR3 length: 13 residues. V was trimmed by 1 base and J by 13 bases, leaving 14 bases between them. Germline V gives CDR1 SGHNT, CDR2 YENEEA. Here the CDR3 reads CASSLVWSTSQFF. The CDR3 DNA is TGTGCCAGCAGCTTAGTCTGGTCGACATCCCAGTTCTTC.

This clonotype has just one count. The chain uses TRBV10-3 and TRBJ2-1; D might be TRBD1 or TRBD2, each matching 6 bases. Trimming took 6 bases from V and 5 from J, leaving 11 bases between them. The germline V gene encodes CDR1 ENHRY and CDR2 SYGVKD. The CDR3 runs to 13 residues. The CDR3 is CAIREGGHNEQFF. The CDR3 region has the DNA TGTGCCATCAGGGAGGGGGGCCACAATGAGCAGTTCTTC.

DNA for the CDR3: TGTGCCAGCAGTTACCTCCCCCGCGACCACCTTAATGAAAAACTGTTTTTT. Amino acid sequence: CASSYLPRDHLNEKLFF. The V call is TRBV6-2 or TRBV6-3, the J call TRBJ1-4; D gene unclear. Germline values: CDR1 MNHEY, CDR2 SVGEGT. Trimming left V 2 bases short and J 4 bases short, with 17 bases between. The CDR3 sequence is 17 residues long.

This clonotype was seen at least ten times. The chain's CDR3 is CASSLKGGPYEQYF. In DNA, the CDR3 is TGTGCCAGCAGTTTAAAGGGGGGTCCCTACGAGCAGTACTTC. V is TRBV27 and J is TRBJ2-7; either TRBD1 or TRBD2 may fit D (6 bases each). V was shortened by 2 bases and J by 2 bases, with 10 bases between the two germline ends. The CDR3 covers 14 residues. Germline V gene data show CDR1 as MNHEY and CDR2 as SMNVEV (reference sequence).